This TCR beta chain was retrieved from a study of patients and donors after allogeneic stem cell transplantation. TCRdb passed the RT-PCR reads through MiXCR, listing each CDR3 protein once. The data show roughly 880,000 distinct CDR3 sequences, roughly 18% seen once. This clonotype came up many times. The source of this sequence is a human donor who was either an allogeneic HSCT recipient or a stem cell or donor lymphocyte infusion donor (not recorded which). It is not recorded whose cells these are; they may come from a transplant donor. Sequencing used blood, either unsorted or a sorted T cell fraction (not recorded which).

In nucleotides, the CDR3 is TGTGCCAGCAGCGACAGGGTCGGCACTGAAGCTTTCTTT. Its translation: CASSDRVGTEAFF. The chain employs TRBV7-2 and TRBJ1-1; 7 bases are a match to TRBD1. This CDR3 contains 13 residues. With V trimmed by 5 bases and J by 4 bases, 4 bases remained unmatched. The germline V gene has CDR1 SGHTA and CDR2 FQGNSA.